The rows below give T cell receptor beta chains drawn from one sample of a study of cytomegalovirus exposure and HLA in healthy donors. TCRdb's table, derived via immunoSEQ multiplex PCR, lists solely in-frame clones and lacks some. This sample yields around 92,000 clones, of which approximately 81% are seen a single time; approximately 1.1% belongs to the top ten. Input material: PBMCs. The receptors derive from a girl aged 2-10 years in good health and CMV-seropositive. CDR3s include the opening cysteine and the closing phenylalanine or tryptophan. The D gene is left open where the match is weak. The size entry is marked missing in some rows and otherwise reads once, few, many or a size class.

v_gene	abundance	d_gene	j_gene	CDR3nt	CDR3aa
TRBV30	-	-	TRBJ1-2	TGTGCCTGGAGCTCGGACTATGGCTACACCTTC	CAWSSDYGYTF
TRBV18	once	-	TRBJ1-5	TGTGCCAGCTCACCGAATTCGGGAAGAAGCAATCAGCCCCAGCATTTT	CASSPNSGRSNQPQHF
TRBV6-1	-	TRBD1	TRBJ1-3	TGTGCCAGCAGTGTCCTCAGGAGGGGGCCTCCTCTAAGCTCTGGAAACACCATATATTTT	CASSVLRRGPPLSSGNTIYF
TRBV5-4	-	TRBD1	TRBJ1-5	TGTGCCAGCAGTTGGGACAGGAATCAGCCCCAGCATTTT	CASSWDRNQPQHF
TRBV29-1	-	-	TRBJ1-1	TGCAGCGTGGATCAGGGTGCCACTGAAGCTTTCTTT	CSVDQGATEAFF
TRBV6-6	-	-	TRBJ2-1	TGTGCCAGCACCCCCCTAGGCTCCTACAATGAGCAGTTCTTC	CASTPLGSYNEQFF
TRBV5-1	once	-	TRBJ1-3	TGCGCCAGCAGCTTTGGGCAGGGGCCTTCTGGAAACACCATATATTTT	CASSFGQGPSGNTIYF
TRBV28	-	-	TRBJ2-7	TGTGCCAGCAGTTTAACAGGGTTATACGAGCAGTACTTC	CASSLTGLYEQYF
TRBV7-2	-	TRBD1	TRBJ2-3	TGTGCCAGCAAGATGATGACAGGGGGTGCAGATACGCAGTATTTT	CASKMMTGGADTQYF
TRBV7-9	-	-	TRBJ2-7	TGTGCCAGCAGCTTCATAGCAGCCTACGAGCAGTACTTC	CASSFIAAYEQYF
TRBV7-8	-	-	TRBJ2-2	TGTGCCAGCAGCCTGACTTTAGCTAACACCGGGGAGCTGTTTTTT	CASSLTLANTGELFF
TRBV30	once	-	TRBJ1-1	TGTGCCTGGAGCCAGGGCCCAGGCCCCGGGGGCACTGAAGCTTTCTTT	CAWSQGPGPGGTEAFF
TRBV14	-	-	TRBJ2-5	TGTGCCAGCAGCCAAGTCGGCAGGAATCGGGAGACCCAGTACTTC	CASSQVGRNRETQYF